This entry is about one T cell receptor beta chain. The CDR3 runs 12 residues. Germline V gives CDR1 MNHEY, CDR2 SVGAGI. V lost 10 bases and J lost 2, with 11 bases in between. Original processing methods: Scientists estimated how many nucleated cells there were by amplifying reference gene primers. Only in-frame clones appear in the TCRdb table, and some are missing; sequencing was by immunoSEQ multiplex PCR. The V and J calls and clone size were taken over from that table, and D and trimming were inferred from the DNA. The sample lists around 100,000 clones, roughly 84% occurring once. The data are from a study of blood T cell repertoires in COVID-19. On the study more broadly: T cells, B-cell-depleted T cells, or PBMCs provided the cDNA or gDNA that served as material.

The TCR sequence derives from a woman aged 55-69 years with acute or convalescent COVID-19. The sequenced sample consisted of peripheral blood. V is TRBV6-5 and J is TRBJ2-5; perhaps TRBD2 as D (5 bases). The CDR3 here is CATRTLQETQYF. The CDR3 DNA sequence: TGTGCCACCAGGACTCTTCAAGAGACCCAGTACTTC.